The rows below give T cell receptor beta chains drawn from one sample of a study of T cell clonotyping in hematopoietic cell transplantation. The table came from immunoSEQ multiplex PCR; TCRdb's copy has only in-frame clones and leaves some out. Of 25,000 to 30,000 clones in the sample, 65% to 90% are singletons; the top ten hold about 24%. The source was peripheral blood mononuclear cells, collected before stem cell transplant. Receptors originate from a woman in her sixties or seventies with acute myeloid leukemia. Some clones in this sample may be carry-over from other donors' samples. The CDR3 runs from the conserved cysteine through the conserved F or W. The D gene is left open where the match is weak. Only part of the rows carry a size: once, few, many, or a class if the clone is expanded.

size	J	V	D	CDR3	DNA
NA	TRBJ1-5	TRBV4-1	NA	CASSQAGGFHQPQHF	TGCGCCAGCAGCCAAGCGGGGGGGTTTCATCAGCCCCAGCATTTT
NA	TRBJ1-1	TRBV25-1	TRBD1	CASSGRQGQGMNTEAFF	TGTGCCAGCAGTGGCAGACAGGGGCAGGGGATGAACACTGAAGCTTTCTTT
NA	TRBJ1-6	TRBV5-1	NA	CASSLGDRNSPLHF	TGCGCCAGCAGCCTTGGGGACCGCAATTCACCCCTCCACTTT
NA	TRBJ2-2	TRBV4-1	TRBD1	CASSQGQGAVTGELFF	TGCGCCAGCAGCCAAGGACAGGGGGCGGTGACCGGGGAGCTGTTTTTT
NA	TRBJ1-1	TRBV29-1	TRBD1	CSADRGGTEAFF	TGCAGCGCGGACAGGGGAGGGACTGAAGCTTTCTTT
NA	TRBJ2-1	TRBV4-1	NA	CASSQGIASYNEQFF	TGCGCCAGCAGCCAAGGGATAGCGTCCTACAATGAGCAGTTCTTC
NA	TRBJ1-4	TRBV9	NA	CASARQDREKLFF	TGTGCCAGCGCGCGGCAGGATAGAGAAAAACTGTTTTTT
NA	TRBJ1-2	TRBV19	TRBD1	CASSIQGAGYGYTF	TGTGCCAGTAGTATTCAGGGGGCGGGCTATGGCTACACCTTC
NA	TRBJ1-1	TRBV19	NA	CASSIWVGEIEAFF	TGTGCCAGTAGTATCTGGGTTGGGGAGATTGAAGCTTTCTTT
NA	TRBJ2-1	TRBV27	TRBD1	CASVTDRGGGEQFF	TGTGCCAGCGTTACGGACAGGGGCGGGGGTGAGCAGTTCTTC
NA	TRBJ1-2	TRBV9	NA	CASSAGGGYTF	TGTGCCAGCAGCGCCGGCGGAGGCTACACCTTC
NA	TRBJ1-5	TRBV27	TRBD1	CASSLARGPGQPQHF	TGTGCCAGCAGTTTAGCAAGGGGGCCAGGTCAGCCCCAGCATTTT
NA	TRBJ1-6	TRBV5-1	TRBD1	CASSLQGTVSPLHF	TGCGCCAGCAGCTTGCAAGGGACAGTTTCACCCCTCCACTTT
NA	TRBJ2-7	TRBV15	NA	CATSAGAYEQYF	TGTGCCACCAGCGCAGGGGCCTACGAGCAGTACTTC
NA	TRBJ2-1	TRBV7-2	TRBD2	CASSLGPGLASGRGEEQFF	TGTGCCAGCAGCTTAGGCCCCGGGTTGGCTAGCGGGAGAGGCGAGGAGCAGTTCTTC
NA	TRBJ1-4	TRBV11-2	NA	CASSLGTGPDEKLFF	TGTGCCAGCAGCTTAGGGACGGGACCGGACGAAAAACTGTTTTTT
NA	TRBJ2-1	TRBV5-1	TRBD1	CASSPGQGRNEQFF	TGCGCCAGCAGCCCCGGACAGGGTCGTAATGAGCAGTTCTTC
NA	TRBJ2-1	TRBV5-1	NA	CASSLGQLNNEQFF	TGCGCCAGCAGCTTGGGACAGCTCAACAATGAGCAGTTCTTC
NA	TRBJ2-1	TRBV7-2	NA	CASSLGRIPSYNEQFF	TGTGCCAGCAGCTTAGGGCGTATCCCGTCCTACAATGAGCAGTTCTTC
NA	TRBJ2-2	TRBV2	NA	CAINTGTLNTGELFF	TGTGCCATCAATACCGGGACACTGAACACCGGGGAGCTGTTTTTT
NA	TRBJ1-6	TRBV4-1	NA	CASSLFKGISGNSPLHF	TGCGCCAGCAGCCTTTTTAAGGGGATTTCGGGGAATTCACCCCTCCACTTT
NA	TRBJ1-2	TRBV6-6	NA	CASGRGEGLYGYTF	TGTGCCAGCGGTCGGGGGGAAGGGCTTTATGGCTACACCTTC
NA	TRBJ1-1	TRBV11-2	NA	CASSLERQLEAFF	TGTGCCAGCAGCTTGGAAAGACAGCTTGAAGCTTTCTTT
few	TRBJ1-1	TRBV25-1	TRBD1	CASSGADRGWTEAFF	TGTGCCAGCAGTGGGGCAGACAGGGGATGGACTGAAGCTTTCTTT
NA	TRBJ1-2	TRBV27	NA	CASMPLPDPIYGYTF	TGTGCCAGCATGCCTCTACCCGATCCAATCTATGGCTACACCTTC
few	TRBJ1-3	TRBV5-4	NA	CASSLDGGSGNTIYF	TGTGCCAGCAGCTTGGACGGAGGATCTGGAAACACCATATATTTT
NA	TRBJ2-4	TRBV4-1	TRBD2	CASSQRRASGLAKNIQYF	TGCGCCAGCAGCCAGCGGCGGGCTAGCGGTCTAGCCAAAAACATTCAGTACTTC
NA	TRBJ1-2	TRBV13	NA	CASSLGGIYGYTF	TGTGCCAGCAGCTTAGGGGGGATCTATGGCTACACCTTC
NA	TRBJ1-4	TRBV6-5	TRBD1	CASSSSGTGREKLFF	TGTGCCAGCAGTTCCTCCGGGACAGGGAGAGAAAAACTGTTTTTT
NA	TRBJ2-5	TRBV2	TRBD2	CASSYRGLAGETQYF	TGTGCCAGCAGTTACAGAGGACTAGCGGGAGAGACCCAGTACTTC
few	TRBJ2-7	TRBV5-1	NA	CASSLEGWRDEQYF	TGCGCCAGCAGCTTGGAGGGGTGGCGGGACGAGCAGTACTTC
NA	TRBJ2-2	TRBV27	TRBD1	CASSPMDRATGELFF	TGTGCCAGCAGTCCTATGGACAGGGCTACCGGGGAGCTGTTTTTT
NA	TRBJ2-7	TRBV6-1	TRBD2	CASRPLAGPYEQYF	TGTGCCAGCAGACCTCTAGCGGGGCCCTACGAGCAGTACTTC
NA	TRBJ2-7	TRBV19	NA	CASSTGVSGLQYF	TGTGCCAGTAGTACCGGTGTATCCGGATTGCAGTACTTC
few	TRBJ1-2	TRBV15	NA	CATSRDNYGYTF	TGTGCCACCAGCAGAGATAACTATGGCTACACCTTC